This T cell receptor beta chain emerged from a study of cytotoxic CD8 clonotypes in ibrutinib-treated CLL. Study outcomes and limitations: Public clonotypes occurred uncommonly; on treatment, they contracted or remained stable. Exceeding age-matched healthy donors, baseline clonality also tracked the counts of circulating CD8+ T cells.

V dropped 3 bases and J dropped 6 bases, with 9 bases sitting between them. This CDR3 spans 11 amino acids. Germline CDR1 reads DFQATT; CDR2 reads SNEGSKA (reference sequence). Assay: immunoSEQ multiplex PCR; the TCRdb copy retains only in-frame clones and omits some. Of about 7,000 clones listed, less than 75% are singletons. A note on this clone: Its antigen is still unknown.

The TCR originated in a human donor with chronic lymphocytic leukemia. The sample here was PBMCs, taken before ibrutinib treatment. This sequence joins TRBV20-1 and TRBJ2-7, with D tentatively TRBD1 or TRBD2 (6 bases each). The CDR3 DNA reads TGCAGTGCTAGGGGGGGCTCCGAGCAGTACTTC. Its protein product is CSARGGSEQYF.